This paragraph covers one T cell receptor (beta chain) sequence. The target antigen is unknown. Before being chosen for sequencing, patients had shown CD8+CD57+ cell expansion by flow cytometry. Patients were treatment-naive when blood was sampled. This sample was included in a study of CD8+CD57+ T cells in acquired aplastic anemia. The overall study: Yields of DNA that came from sorted CD4+ and CD8+ cells averaged about 3.5 ug. General study points: Overlapping CD8+ CDR3 repertoires of patients and controls contained approximately 29 shared sequences.

The germline CDR1 and CDR2 sequences are SGHTA and FQGTGA. The CDR3 loop spans 12 amino acids. Between the trimmed V and J ends, which lost 7 bases and 6 bases, there was a span of 12 bases. TCR beta VDJ and CDR3 profiling used genomic DNA as template. TCRdb called the reads again in MiXCR, with one record for every CDR3 protein. The table has some 170,000 distinct CDR3 sequences, 47% seen once. This receptor was obtained from a human donor with aplastic anemia. The chain joins TRBV7-3 to TRBJ2-5; the D gene could be TRBD1 or TRBD2 (6 bases each). Material for sequencing was sorted CD4+, CD8+, or CD8+CD57+ T cells (not recorded which) from PBMCs. The CDR3 bases are TGTGCCAGCAACAATGGGGGGCAGACCCAGTACTTC. Amino acid sequence: CASNNGGQTQYF.